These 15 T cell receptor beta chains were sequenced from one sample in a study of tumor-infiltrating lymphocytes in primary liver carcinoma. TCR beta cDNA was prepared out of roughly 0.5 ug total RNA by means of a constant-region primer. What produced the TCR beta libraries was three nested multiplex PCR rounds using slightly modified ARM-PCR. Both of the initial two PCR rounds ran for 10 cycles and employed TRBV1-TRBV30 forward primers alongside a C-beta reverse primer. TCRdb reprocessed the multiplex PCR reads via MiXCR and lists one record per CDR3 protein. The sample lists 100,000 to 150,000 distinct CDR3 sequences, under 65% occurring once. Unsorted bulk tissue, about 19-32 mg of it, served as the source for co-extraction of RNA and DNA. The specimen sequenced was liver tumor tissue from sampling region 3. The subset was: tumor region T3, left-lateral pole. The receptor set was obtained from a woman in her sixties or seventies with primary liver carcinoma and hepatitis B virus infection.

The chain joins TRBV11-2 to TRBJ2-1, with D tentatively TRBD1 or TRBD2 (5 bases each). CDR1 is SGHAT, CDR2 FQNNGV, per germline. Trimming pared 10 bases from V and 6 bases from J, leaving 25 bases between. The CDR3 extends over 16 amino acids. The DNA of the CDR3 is TGTGCCAACAACTTAGATCTGACGGGTGGGGGCAATGAGCAGTTCTTC. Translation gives CANNLDLTGGGNEQFF. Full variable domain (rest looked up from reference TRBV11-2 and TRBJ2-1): EAGVAQSPRYKIIEKRQSVAFWCNPISGHATLYWYQQILGQGPKLLIQFQNNGVVDDSQLPKDRFSAERLKGVDSTLKIQPAKLEDSAVYLCANNLDLTGGGNEQFFGPGTRLTVL.

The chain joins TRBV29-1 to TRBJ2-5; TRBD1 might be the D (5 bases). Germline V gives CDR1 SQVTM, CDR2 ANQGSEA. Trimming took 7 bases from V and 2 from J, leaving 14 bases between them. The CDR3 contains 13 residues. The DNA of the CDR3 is TGCAGCGCCCCAGGGTTTAGGCAAGAGACCCAGTACTTC. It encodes CSAPGFRQETQYF.

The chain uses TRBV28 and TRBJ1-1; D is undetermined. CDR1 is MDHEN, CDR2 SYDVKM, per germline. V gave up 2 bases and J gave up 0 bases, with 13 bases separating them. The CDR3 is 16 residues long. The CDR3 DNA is TGTGCCAGCAGTTTAGTATCTGAGGTGATGAACACTGAAGCTTTCTTT. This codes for CASSLVSEVMNTEAFF.

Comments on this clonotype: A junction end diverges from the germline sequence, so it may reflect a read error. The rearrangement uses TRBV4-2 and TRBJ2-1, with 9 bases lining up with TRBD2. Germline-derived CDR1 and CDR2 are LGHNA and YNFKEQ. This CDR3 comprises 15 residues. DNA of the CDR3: TGTGCCAGCAGACAAGATGGGACTAGCCGCAATGAGCAGTTCTTC. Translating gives CASRQDGTSRNEQFF.

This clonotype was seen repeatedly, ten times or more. CDR3 bases: TGTGCCAGCAGTTACTCGAACAGGGACTATGGCTACACCTTC. Translation gives CASSYSNRDYGYTF. J is TRBJ1-2 and V is TRBV6-5; TRBD1 is a possible D gene (6 bases). The CDR3 contains 14 residues. V was shortened by 0 bases and J by 3 bases, with 8 bases between the two germline ends. Germline V gene sequence: CDR1 MNHEY, CDR2 SVGAGI.

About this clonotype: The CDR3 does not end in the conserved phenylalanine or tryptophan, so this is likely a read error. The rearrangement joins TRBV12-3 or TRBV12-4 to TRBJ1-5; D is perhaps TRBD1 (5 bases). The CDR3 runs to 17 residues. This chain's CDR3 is CASSFLGARYSNQSQHS. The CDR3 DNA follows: TGTGCCAGCAGTTTTTTAGGGGCGAGGTATAGCAATCAGTCCCAGCATTCT.

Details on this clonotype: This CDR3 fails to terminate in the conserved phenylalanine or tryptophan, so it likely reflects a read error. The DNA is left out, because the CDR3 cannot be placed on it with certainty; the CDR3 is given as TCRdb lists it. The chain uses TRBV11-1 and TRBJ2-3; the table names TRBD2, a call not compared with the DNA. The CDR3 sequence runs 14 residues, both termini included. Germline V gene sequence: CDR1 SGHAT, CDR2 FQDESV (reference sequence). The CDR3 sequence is CAISLRQRAGESHY.

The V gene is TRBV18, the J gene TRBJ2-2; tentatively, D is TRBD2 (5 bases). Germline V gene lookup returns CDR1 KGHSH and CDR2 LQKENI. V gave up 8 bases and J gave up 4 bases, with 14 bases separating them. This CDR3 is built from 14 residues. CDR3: CASTGKASTGELFF. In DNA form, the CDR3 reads TGTGCCAGCACGGGAAAGGCCAGCACCGGGGAGCTGTTTTTT.

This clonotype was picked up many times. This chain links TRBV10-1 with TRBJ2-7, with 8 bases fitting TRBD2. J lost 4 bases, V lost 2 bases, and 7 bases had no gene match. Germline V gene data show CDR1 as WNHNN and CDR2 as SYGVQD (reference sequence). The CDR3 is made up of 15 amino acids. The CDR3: CASSEKRENVYEQYF. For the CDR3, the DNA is TGCGCCAGCAGTGAGAAGCGGGAGAATGTTTACGAGCAGTACTTC.

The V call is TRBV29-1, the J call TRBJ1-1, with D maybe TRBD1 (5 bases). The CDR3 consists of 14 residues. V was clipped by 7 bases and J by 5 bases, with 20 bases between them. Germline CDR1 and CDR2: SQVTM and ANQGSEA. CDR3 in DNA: TGCAGCGCGACCGACTGGGGACGAGGGACTGAAGCTTTCTTT. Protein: CSATDWGRGTEAFF.

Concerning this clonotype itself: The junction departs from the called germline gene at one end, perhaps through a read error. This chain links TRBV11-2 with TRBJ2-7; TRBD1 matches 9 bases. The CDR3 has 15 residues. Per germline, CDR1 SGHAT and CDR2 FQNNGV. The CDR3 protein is CASSTGTGGSYKQYF. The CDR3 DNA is TGTGCCAGCAGCACTGGAACAGGGGGCTCCTACAAGCAGTACTTC.

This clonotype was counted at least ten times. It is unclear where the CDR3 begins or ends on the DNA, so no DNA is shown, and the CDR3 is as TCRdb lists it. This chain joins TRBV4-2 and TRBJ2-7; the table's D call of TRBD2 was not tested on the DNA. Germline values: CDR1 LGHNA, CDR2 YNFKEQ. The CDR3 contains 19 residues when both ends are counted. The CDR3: CASSQAGGTSTPSAYEQYF.

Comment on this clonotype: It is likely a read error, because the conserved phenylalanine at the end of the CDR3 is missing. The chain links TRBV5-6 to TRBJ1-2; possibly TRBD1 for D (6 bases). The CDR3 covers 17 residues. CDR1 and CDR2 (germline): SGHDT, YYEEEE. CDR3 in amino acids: CVSSKRLRQVINYGYTS. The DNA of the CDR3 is TGTGTCAGCAGCAAGAGGCTTCGACAGGTGATCAACTATGGCTACACCTCC.

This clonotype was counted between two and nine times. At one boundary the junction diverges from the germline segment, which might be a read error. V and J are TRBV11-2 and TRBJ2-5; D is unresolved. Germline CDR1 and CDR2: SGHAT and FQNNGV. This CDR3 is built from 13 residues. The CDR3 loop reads CASSYTVGKTQYF. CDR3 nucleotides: TGTGCCAGCAGCTATACAGTGGGGAAGACGCAGTACTTC. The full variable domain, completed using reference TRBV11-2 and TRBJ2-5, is EAGVAQSPRYKIIEKRQSVAFWCNPISGHATLYWYQQILGQGPKLLIQFQNNGVVDDSQLPKDRFSAERLKGVDSTLKIQPAKLEDSAVYLCASSYTVGKTQYFGPGTRLLVL.

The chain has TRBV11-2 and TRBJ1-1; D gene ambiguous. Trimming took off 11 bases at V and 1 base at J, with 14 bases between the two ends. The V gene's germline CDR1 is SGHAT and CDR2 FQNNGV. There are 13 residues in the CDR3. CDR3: CACGLEGNTEAFF. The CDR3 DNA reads TGTGCCTGCGGCTTAGAAGGGAACACTGAAGCTTTCTTT.